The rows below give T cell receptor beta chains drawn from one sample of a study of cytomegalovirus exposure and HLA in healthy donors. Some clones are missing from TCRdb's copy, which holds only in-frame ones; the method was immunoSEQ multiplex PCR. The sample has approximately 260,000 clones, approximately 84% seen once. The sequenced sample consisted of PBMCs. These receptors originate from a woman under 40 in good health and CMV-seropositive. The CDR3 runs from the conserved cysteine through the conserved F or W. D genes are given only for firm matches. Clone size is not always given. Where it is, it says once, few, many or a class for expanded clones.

TGTGCCACCAGCAGAGATCGCAGGATCATGAACACTGAAGCTTTCTTT | CATSRDRRIMNTEAFF | TRBV15 | NA | TRBJ1-1 | NA
TGTGCCAGCAGCTTAGTCGGGGGGCGCACAGATACGCAGTATTTT | CASSLVGGRTDTQYF | TRBV7-8 | NA | TRBJ2-3 | NA
TGTGCCAGCAGCTTGGGGCCAGTGAACACTGAAGCTTTCTTT | CASSLGPVNTEAFF | TRBV5-6 | NA | TRBJ1-1 | NA
TGCGCCAGCAGCCAAGACAGGGGAACAGATACGCAGTATTTT | CASSQDRGTDTQYF | TRBV4-1 | NA | TRBJ2-3 | NA
TGTGCCAGCAGTTTAGGACATTATGGCTACACCTTC | CASSLGHYGYTF | TRBV6-1 | NA | TRBJ1-2 | NA
TGCGCCAGCAGCCCTGGGGGCTTCTCTGACTATGGCTACACCTTC | CASSPGGFSDYGYTF | TRBV4-1 | NA | TRBJ1-2 | NA
TGTGCCAGCAACACGGGACGGATAGCGGGAGGGACGCAGTATTTT | CASNTGRIAGGTQYF | TRBV6-5 | TRBD2 | TRBJ2-3 | NA
TGTGCCAGCAGTTCCCGGGACAGTCAAGAGACCCAGTACTTC | CASSSRDSQETQYF | TRBV28 | TRBD1 | TRBJ2-5 | NA
TGCGCCAGCAGCTTCCAGGCTGAAGCCAACACCATATATTTT | CASSFQAEANTIYF | TRBV5-1 | NA | TRBJ1-3 | NA
TGTGCCAGCAGAGTGGGAGCGGACACTGAAGCTTTCTTT | CASRVGADTEAFF | TRBV27 | NA | TRBJ1-1 | NA
TGTGCCAGCTCACCAACCTCAGGGACAGGGGTGGCTTTCTTT | CASSPTSGTGVAFF | TRBV18 | TRBD1 | TRBJ1-1 | NA
TGTGCCAGCAGCGTAGGTGTCAGGGGTGAGCAGTACTTC | CASSVGVRGEQYF | TRBV9 | NA | TRBJ2-7 | NA
TGTGCCTGGTGCCTGACGGGGATAGAGCAGTACTTC | CAWCLTGIEQYF | TRBV30 | NA | TRBJ2-7 | NA
TGTGCCAGCAGCGCCGGACAGCGTATCTACGAGCAGTACTTC | CASSAGQRIYEQYF | TRBV7-9 | NA | TRBJ2-7 | NA
TGCAGTGCCCCGGGGACCGGGGAGCTGTTTTTT | CSAPGTGELFF | TRBV20-1 | NA | TRBJ2-2 | NA
TGTGCCAGCAGCGTAGGGGCGATCTCTGGAAACACCATATATTTT | CASSVGAISGNTIYF | TRBV9 | NA | TRBJ1-3 | NA
TGTGCCAGCAGTTGGGAGGGTTACAATGAGCAGTTCTTC | CASSWEGYNEQFF | TRBV27 | TRBD2 | TRBJ2-1 | NA
TGCAGCGTGGGATCTGACAGCTATGGCTACACCTTC | CSVGSDSYGYTF | TRBV29-1 | NA | TRBJ1-2 | few
TGTGCCAGCAGCCAAGATCCCACTAGAATGGAGACCCAGTACTTC | CASSQDPTRMETQYF | TRBV4-2 | NA | TRBJ2-5 | NA
TGTGCCAGCAGCGAAAGATTCTTTGGCACAGGGGATCCCTACGAGCAGTACTTC | CASSERFFGTGDPYEQYF | TRBV11-3 | TRBD1 | TRBJ2-7 | few
TGTGCCAGCAGCTTGGTTCAGGGGGTATCCTACAATGAGCAGTTCTTC | CASSLVQGVSYNEQFF | TRBV5-4 | TRBD1 | TRBJ2-1 | NA
TGTGCCAGCAGCGTCAGGGGGCGCGAGGAGACCCAGTACTTC | CASSVRGREETQYF | TRBV9 | TRBD1 | TRBJ2-5 | NA
TGTGCCAGCAGTGAAACGGGACAGACGAATCAGCCCCAGCATTTT | CASSETGQTNQPQHF | TRBV6-1 | TRBD1 | TRBJ1-5 | NA
TGTGCCAGCAGCTTTGACGGGACAGGGGACACAGATACGCAGTATTTT | CASSFDGTGDTDTQYF | TRBV5-4 | TRBD1 | TRBJ2-3 | NA
TGTGCCAGCAGTCCGACTAGCGGGAGGCCCCAAGAGACCCAGTACTTC | CASSPTSGRPQETQYF | TRBV7-6 | TRBD2 | TRBJ2-5 | NA
TGTGCCAGCAGTGAATGGGCAGGGGGCTTCGACGAGCAGTACTTC | CASSEWAGGFDEQYF | TRBV6-1 | TRBD1 | TRBJ2-7 | NA
TGTGCCACCAGCAGACTAACTAGGGCGGGAATTGAGGTCAATGAGCAGTTCTTC | CATSRLTRAGIEVNEQFF | TRBV15 | NA | TRBJ2-1 | NA
TGCGCCAGCAGCCACCCCCTTACTAGCGGGAGTTACAATGAGCAGTTCTTC | CASSHPLTSGSYNEQFF | TRBV4-1 | TRBD2 | TRBJ2-1 | NA
TGTGCCAGCAGCCCTGGTAGCGGGCACGCCTACGAGCAGTACTTC | CASSPGSGHAYEQYF | TRBV5-5 | TRBD2 | TRBJ2-7 | NA
TGTGCCAGTAGTAGGAACAGGGGCGAGGATGGCTACACCTTC | CASSRNRGEDGYTF | TRBV19 | TRBD1 | TRBJ1-2 | NA
TGTGCCAGCGGAAACTTAGGGGTGGGCACAGATACGCAGTATTTT | CASGNLGVGTDTQYF | TRBV6-6 | NA | TRBJ2-3 | NA
TGTGCCTGGAGTCGACAGACGAACACTGAAGCTTTCTTT | CAWSRQTNTEAFF | TRBV30 | NA | TRBJ1-1 | NA
TGCGCCAGCAGCTTGGCAGGGGCGAATGAAAAACTGTTTTTT | CASSLAGANEKLFF | TRBV5-1 | NA | TRBJ1-4 | NA
TGTGCCAGCAGCGGGACTAGCGGGAAAGATACGCAGTATTTT | CASSGTSGKDTQYF | TRBV2 | TRBD2 | TRBJ2-3 | NA
TGTGCCAGCAGCCAAACCCCCCGACTAGTCGGCAGCTACGAGCAGTACTTC | CASSQTPRLVGSYEQYF | TRBV14 | NA | TRBJ2-7 | NA
TGTGCCAGCAGCTATAATCCAGGGAATGTCTACAATGAGCAGTTCTTC | CASSYNPGNVYNEQFF | TRBV5-6 | NA | TRBJ2-1 | NA
TGCGCCAGCAGCCGCCGGAATGGGCCATTCTACGAGCAGTACTTC | CASSRRNGPFYEQYF | TRBV5-1 | NA | TRBJ2-7 | NA
TGCGCCAGCAGCTTGAACCCTGGACAGGGAGCTTTCTTT | CASSLNPGQGAFF | TRBV5-1 | TRBD1 | TRBJ1-1 | NA
TGTGCCAGCTCACCACTGACTAGCGGGTCGGGAGAGCAGTACTTC | CASSPLTSGSGEQYF | TRBV18 | TRBD2 | TRBJ2-7 | NA
TGTGCCAGCTCACCAAACAGGGCTTACGCCGGGGAGCTGTTTTTT | CASSPNRAYAGELFF | TRBV18 | NA | TRBJ2-2 | NA
TGCGCCAGCAGCTTAAGCGGGACAAGCTCCTACAATGAGCAGTTCTTC | CASSLSGTSSYNEQFF | TRBV5-1 | NA | TRBJ2-1 | NA
TGTGCCTGGTCGCAGGGATGGGCCGAGCAGTACTTC | CAWSQGWAEQYF | TRBV30 | NA | TRBJ2-7 | NA
TGTGCCTGGACTGCAGGGATCACAGATACGCAGTATTTT | CAWTAGITDTQYF | TRBV30 | NA | TRBJ2-3 | NA
TGTGCCAGCAGTTTCCTAGGGGACAATGAGCAGTTCTTC | CASSFLGDNEQFF | TRBV27 | NA | TRBJ2-1 | NA
TGCGCCAGCAGCTTGGAACTAGCGGGATGGTCCGGGGAGCTGTTTTTT | CASSLELAGWSGELFF | TRBV5-1 | TRBD2 | TRBJ2-2 | NA
TGTGCCAGCAGCGTAGATGGGACAGACAGAGGAAACACCATATATTTT | CASSVDGTDRGNTIYF | TRBV9 | TRBD1 | TRBJ1-3 | NA
TGTGCCAGCAGCATCCGGGAGACCCAGTACTTC | CASSIRETQYF | TRBV5-6 | NA | TRBJ2-5 | once
TGCGCCAGCAGCTTGGCCAGCTCTGGAAACACCATATATTTT | CASSLASSGNTIYF | TRBV5-1 | NA | TRBJ1-3 | NA
TGTGGCTGCCAGGGATTGGGCACCGGGGAGCTGTTTTTT | CGCQGLGTGELFF | TRBV30 | NA | TRBJ2-2 | NA
TGTGCCAGCACCGAGGACTCCCGCGAGACCCAGTACTTC | CASTEDSRETQYF | TRBV28 | NA | TRBJ2-5 | NA
TGTGCCTGGAGTGTACTCGCCCCTCTAGCGGGGGGAGGGGCGCAGTATTTT | CAWSVLAPLAGGGAQYF | TRBV30 | TRBD2 | TRBJ2-3 | NA
TGTGCCAGCAGCTTAAAGGGGACAGGTGGGGCCAACGTCCTGACTTTC | CASSLKGTGGANVLTF | TRBV7-3 | TRBD1 | TRBJ2-6 | few